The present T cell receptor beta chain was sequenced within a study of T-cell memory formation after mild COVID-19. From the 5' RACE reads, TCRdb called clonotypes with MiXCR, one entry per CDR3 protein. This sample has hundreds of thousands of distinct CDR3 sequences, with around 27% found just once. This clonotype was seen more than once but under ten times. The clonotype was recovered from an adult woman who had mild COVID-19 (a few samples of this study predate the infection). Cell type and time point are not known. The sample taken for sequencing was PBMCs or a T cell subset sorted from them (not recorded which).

In DNA form, the CDR3 reads TGTGCCAGCAGCCCAGGGACGGGGGAGACCCAGTACTTC. Its translation is CASSPGTGETQYF. The rearrangement links TRBV5-6 to TRBJ2-5; D possibly matches TRBD1 or TRBD2 (5 bases each). The V gene's germline CDR1 is SGHDT and CDR2 YYEEEE. The V end lost 4 bases, the J end lost 5 bases, and 12 bases lay between the germline ends. The CDR3 covers 13 residues.